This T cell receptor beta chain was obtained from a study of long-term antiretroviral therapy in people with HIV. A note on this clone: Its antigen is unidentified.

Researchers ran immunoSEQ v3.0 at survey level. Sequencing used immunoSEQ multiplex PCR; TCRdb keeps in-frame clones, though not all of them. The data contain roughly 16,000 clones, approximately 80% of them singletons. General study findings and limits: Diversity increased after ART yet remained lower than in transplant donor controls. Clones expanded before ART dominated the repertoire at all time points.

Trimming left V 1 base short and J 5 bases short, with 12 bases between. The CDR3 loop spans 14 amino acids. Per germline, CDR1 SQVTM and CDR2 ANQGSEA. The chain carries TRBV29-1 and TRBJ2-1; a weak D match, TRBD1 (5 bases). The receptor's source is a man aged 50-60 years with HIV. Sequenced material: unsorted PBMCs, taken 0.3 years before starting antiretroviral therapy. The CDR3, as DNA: TGCAGCGTTGAAGGGGGCTCTCGGGACAATGAGCAGTTCTTC. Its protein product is CSVEGGSRDNEQFF.